The 32 T cell receptor beta chains in this list originate from one sample, sequenced in a study of T cells in Graves' hyperthyroidism and ophthalmopathy. Amplified TCR beta CDR3 regions came from RNA transcripts. HTBI primers were used for first-round RT-PCR of the TCR CDR3. TCRdb fed the multiplex PCR reads into MiXCR, producing one record per CDR3 protein. The data show about 740,000 distinct CDR3 sequences, 14% seen once. The specimen was blood. These receptors all come from a woman between 18 and 30 years old with Graves' hyperthyroidism.

Worth noting for this clonotype: With a much larger clone just one base away, this may be a read error. The V gene is TRBV6-2 or TRBV6-3, the J gene TRBJ2-3, with unresolved D. Germline lookup yields CDR1 MNHEY and CDR2 SVGEGT. The V end was cut by 5 bases, the J end by 2 bases, with 14 bases between. This CDR3 contains 15 residues. The CDR3 DNA reads TGTGCCAGCAGTCCGATCTATGGCCTCACAGATACGCAGTATTTT. This translates into CASSPIYGLTDTQYF.

J is TRBJ2-4 and V is TRBV2, with a tentative D call TRBD2 (5 bases). V was shortened by 4 bases and J by 5 bases, with 12 bases between the two germline ends. CDR3 length: 14 residues. Germline loops: CDR1 SNHLY, CDR2 FYNNEI. CDR3 DNA: TGTGCCAGCAGTGCCCCGACCGGGGAAAACATTCAGTACTTC. It encodes CASSAPTGENIQYF.

This clonotype came up many times. The chain combines TRBV29-1 with TRBJ1-1; 7 bases are shared with TRBD1. CDR3 length: 12 residues. Per the germline V gene, CDR1 is SQVTM and CDR2 is ANQGSEA. Trimming at V came to 7 bases and at J to 10 bases, leaving 12 bases not matched to a gene. CDR3 nucleotides: TGCAGCGACCAGAGGACAGGAATGGGAGCTTTCTTT. It translates to CSDQRTGMGAFF.

The genes are TRBV29-1 and TRBJ2-5; 12 bases are shared with TRBD2. Per the germline V gene, CDR1 is SQVTM and CDR2 is ANQGSEA. The trim removed 7 bases at V and 1 base at J, leaving 4 bases unmatched. This CDR3 spans 14 amino acids. The CDR3 reads CSGGLAGFQETQYF. CDR3 bases: TGCAGCGGGGGACTAGCGGGTTTCCAAGAGACCCAGTACTTC.

Many counts were recorded for this clonotype. This sequence joins TRBV10-3 and TRBJ2-3, with D perhaps TRBD2 (6 bases). The CDR3 covers 14 residues. Germline-derived CDR1 and CDR2 are ENHRY and SYGVKD. Trimming shortened V by 10 bases and J by 0 bases, and 14 bases separated the two germline ends. This chain's CDR3 is CASKLALSTDTQYF. The DNA of the CDR3 is TGTGCCAGCAAACTAGCCCTCAGCACAGATACGCAGTATTTT.

A few counts support this clonotype. The rearrangement uses TRBV9 and TRBJ2-7; 10 positions match TRBD2. Germline V gene lookup returns CDR1 SGDLS and CDR2 YYNGEE. The ends lost 4 bases at V and 3 bases at J; junction bases unmatched: 7. The CDR3 has 15 residues. The chain's CDR3 is CASSSSGTSVYEQYF. The CDR3 DNA reads as TGTGCCAGCAGCTCCTCCGGGACTAGCGTCTACGAGCAGTACTTC.

The table lists this clonotype with many counts. In nucleotides, the CDR3 is TGTGCCTGCACCGGGACAATAAAAAATGAGCAGTTCTTC. It codes for CACTGTIKNEQFF. V is TRBV30 and J is TRBJ2-1, with D possibly being TRBD1 (6 bases). The V gene's germline CDR1 is GTSNPN and CDR2 SVGIG (reference sequence). Deletions cut 6 bases from V and 7 bases from J, with 16 bases between. This CDR3 spans 13 amino acids.

This clonotype was picked up a small number of times. The gene calls are TRBV29-1 and TRBJ1-2; D may be TRBD1 (5 bases). V was trimmed by 2 bases and J by 6 bases, leaving 13 bases between them. The length of the CDR3 is 13 residues. The germline V gene encodes CDR1 SQVTM and CDR2 ANQGSEA. CDR3 sequence (DNA): TGCAGCGTTGAACGTGGGGGTAGTAATGGCTACACCTTC. This translates into CSVERGGSNGYTF. Full variable domain (remainder filled in from reference TRBV29-1 and TRBJ1-2): SAVISQKPSRDICQRGTSLTIQCQVDSQVTMMFWYRQQPGQSLTLIATANQGSEATYESGFVIDKFPISRPNLTFSTLTVSNMSPEDSSIYLCSVERGGSNGYTFGSGTRLTVV.

This clonotype appeared many times. This chain joins TRBV6-1 and TRBJ2-1, with TRBD2 identical over 8 bases. Germline-derived CDR1 and CDR2 are MNHNS and SASEGT. With 5 bases clipped from V and 7 bases from J, the junction kept 13 bases outside the gene matches. The CDR3 is 16 amino acids. The CDR3 here is CASSLGPAGVWNEQFF. CDR3 nucleotide sequence: TGTGCCAGCAGTTTGGGGCCAGCGGGAGTCTGGAATGAGCAGTTCTTC.

The table lists this clonotype with a few counts. The chain is built from TRBV19 and TRBJ2-1, with 7 bases that match TRBD1. Germline V CDR1 and CDR2: LNHDA, SQIVND (reference sequence). V shed 6 bases and J 6 bases; nucleotides not matched to a gene: 11. The CDR3 has 15 amino acids. The CDR3 sequence: CASRGSWTGVNEQFF. For the CDR3, the DNA is TGTGCCAGTAGGGGATCCTGGACAGGCGTCAATGAGCAGTTCTTC.

In its sample, this clonotype was seen a few times. The gene calls are TRBV4-3 and TRBJ2-4; the match to TRBD2 covers 11 bases. Per the germline V gene, CDR1 is LGHNA and CDR2 is YSLEER. The CDR3 covers 17 residues. Trimming at V came to 0 bases and at J to 7 bases, leaving 8 bases not matched to a gene. Written as DNA, the CDR3 is TGCGCCAGCAGCCAAGATACTAGCGGGAGATTTCGGAACATTCAGTACTTC. It is translated as CASSQDTSGRFRNIQYF.

As to this clonotype: This could be a read error, since a much larger clone is one nucleotide away. The chain uses TRBV7-9 and TRBJ2-5; D is perhaps TRBD2 (5 bases). This CDR3 spans 15 amino acids. Germline loops: CDR1 SEHNR, CDR2 FQNEAQ (reference sequence). CDR3 sequence: CAGSPLGAEIETQYF. The CDR3 bases are TGTGCCGGCAGCCCCCTGGGAGCAGAAATAGAGACCCAGTACTTC.

There are a few counts of this clonotype. This chain uses TRBV29-1 with TRBJ2-7; 7 bases are shared with TRBD1. This CDR3 contains 12 residues. Per the germline V gene, CDR1 is SQVTM and CDR2 is ANQGSEA. V dropped 7 bases and J dropped 3; count of bases not matched to a gene: 6. The CDR3 spells CSGRDRFYEQYF. CDR3 DNA: TGCAGCGGCCGGGACAGATTCTACGAGCAGTACTTC.

This clonotype came up a few times. The chain employs TRBV24-1 and TRBJ2-1; the D gene is possibly TRBD1 (6 bases). From germline, CDR1 is KGHDR and CDR2 SFDVKD. Trimming removed 3 bases at V and 4 bases at J, with 6 bases between. The CDR3 sequence is 13 residues long. The CDR3 DNA sequence: TGTGCCACCAGTGATGGGACATACAATGAGCAGTTCTTC. Protein: CATSDGTYNEQFF.

This clonotype showed up just a few times. This may arise from a read error, as a much more abundant clone is one base away. The chain carries TRBV20-1 and TRBJ2-1; the D is unclear. Between the trimmed V and J ends, which lost 1 base and 4 bases, there was a span of 5 bases. The CDR3 consists of 12 residues. Germline CDR1 DFQATT, CDR2 SNEGSKA (reference sequence). CDR3: CSARVRYNEQFF. The DNA of the CDR3 is TGCAGTGCTAGAGTCCGATACAATGAGCAGTTCTTC.

This chain connects TRBV6-1 to TRBJ1-5, with TRBD1 identical over 7 bases. The germline gives CDR1 MNHNS, CDR2 SASEGT. The CDR3 is made up of 14 amino acids. With V trimmed by 8 bases and J by 3 bases, 7 bases remained unmatched. CDR3: CASHNRGFNQPQHF. The CDR3 bases are TGTGCCAGCCACAACAGGGGATTCAATCAGCCCCAGCATTTT.

This clonotype was picked up many times. The CDR3 sequence is CASSWDWDYGYTF. In DNA, the CDR3 is TGCGCCAGCAGCTGGGACTGGGACTATGGCTACACCTTC. The chain links TRBV5-1 to TRBJ1-2, with D tentatively TRBD1 (5 bases). This CDR3 has 13 residues. The ends were cut back, 3 bases at V and 3 bases at J, with 9 bases in the middle. Per the germline V gene, CDR1 is SGHRS and CDR2 is YFSETQ. Together with reference TRBV5-1 and TRBJ1-2, the CDR3 gives the full variable domain: KAGVTQTPRYLIKTRGQQVTLSCSPISGHRSVSWYQQTPGQGLQFLFEYFSETQRNKGNFPGRFSGRQFSNSRSEMNVSTLELGDSALYLCASSWDWDYGYTFGSGTRLTVV.

Ten or more counts support this clonotype. The chain is built from TRBV12-3 or TRBV12-4 and TRBJ2-1; 9 nucleotides match TRBD2. The CDR3 length is 14 residues. V gave up 6 bases and J gave up 4 bases; unmatched junction bases: 4. The CDR3 loop is CASSLLAGYNEQFF. CDR3 coding DNA: TGTGCCAGCAGCTTGCTAGCGGGATACAATGAGCAGTTCTTC.

Concerning this clonotype itself: This may be a read error: a much more frequent sequence differs by one nucleotide. The V gene is TRBV7-2, the J gene TRBJ1-2; 8 nucleotides align to TRBD1. Germline lookup yields CDR1 SGHTA and CDR2 FQGNSA. The CDR3 consists of 13 residues. The V gene end was trimmed by 5 bases and the J gene end by 9 bases; junction bases not matched to a gene: 8. Here the CDR3 reads CASSQDREHSYTF. The CDR3, as DNA: TGTGCCAGCAGCCAGGACAGGGAACATAGCTACACCTTC.

This rearrangement joins TRBV10-3 to TRBJ2-7; D gene ambiguous. The CDR3 runs to 13 residues. The germline V and J ends were trimmed by 4 bases and 0 bases, with 7 bases remaining between them. Per germline, CDR1 ENHRY and CDR2 SYGVKD. The chain's CDR3 is CAISARPSYEQYF. The CDR3 nucleotides read TGTGCCATCAGTGCCCGTCCCTCCTACGAGCAGTACTTC.

The chain joins TRBV29-1 to TRBJ1-4, with D unresolved. Germline CDR1 SQVTM, CDR2 ANQGSEA. This CDR3 has 13 amino acids. V lost 5 bases and J lost 4, with 11 bases in between. The CDR3 sequence: CSVRTASNEKLFF. CDR3 bases: TGCAGCGTTAGAACAGCGAGTAATGAAAAACTGTTTTTT.

The chain links TRBV6-2 or TRBV6-3 to TRBJ1-5; D gene uncertain. Germline V gene lookup returns CDR1 MNHEY and CDR2 SVGEGT. The CDR3 extends over 13 amino acids. V was pared by 0 bases and J by 7 bases, with 7 bases between. The CDR3: CASSYSIGQPQHF. CDR3 DNA: TGTGCCAGCAGTTACTCGATCGGCCAGCCCCAGCATTTT.

This clonotype appeared many times. The chain recombines TRBV6-1 with TRBJ1-5; possible D gene TRBD1, 5 bases. V lost 6 bases and J 4 bases, leaving 13 bases between the germline ends. The germline gives CDR1 MNHNS, CDR2 SASEGT. The CDR3 is made up of 14 amino acids. The CDR3 nucleotides read TGTGCCAGCAGGCTGACAGCGGGTAATCAGCCCCAGCATTTT. Protein: CASRLTAGNQPQHF.

The chain recombines TRBV2 with TRBJ2-7, with D perhaps assigned TRBD1 or TRBD2 (5 bases each). The CDR3 sequence is 16 residues long. Germline loops: CDR1 SNHLY, CDR2 FYNNEI. V was clipped by 6 bases and J by 2 bases, with 20 bases between them. CDR3 in amino acids: CASREYFRDGPYEQYF. CDR3 sequence (DNA): TGTGCCAGCAGGGAATATTTCCGGGACGGACCCTACGAGCAGTACTTC.

The rearrangement joins TRBV20-1 to TRBJ2-5, with D hard to call. The V gene lost 5 bases and the J gene lost 1 base, with 11 bases spanning the gap. Germline CDR1 DFQATT, CDR2 SNEGSKA (reference sequence). The CDR3 contains 13 residues. This CDR3 is CSAPPNGQETQYF. CDR3 coding DNA: TGCAGTGCTCCACCTAACGGCCAAGAGACCCAGTACTTC.

This clonotype has a count of ten or more. The V and J genes are TRBV9 and TRBJ2-3; TRBD1 aligns across 9 bases. Germline values: CDR1 SGDLS, CDR2 YYNGEE. After removal of 2 bases from V and 2 bases from J, the junction contained 6 bases not matched to a gene. The CDR3 sequence is 16 residues long. CDR3 nucleotide sequence: TGTGCCAGCAGCGTCAGTACAGGGGGCTTCACAGATACGCAGTATTTT. It encodes CASSVSTGGFTDTQYF.

A remark on this clonotype: An end of the junction does not agree with germline; a read error may underlie this. The chain links TRBV10-3 to TRBJ2-7, with no clear D. The CDR3 is 14 amino acids. CDR1 ENHRY and CDR2 SYGVKD come from the germline V gene. The CDR3: CASSNRRGAYEQYF. The CDR3 region has the DNA TGTGCCAGCAGTAACCGTAGAGGAGCCTACGAGCAGTACTTC.

In its sample, this clonotype was seen many times. V and J are TRBV6-2 or TRBV6-3 and TRBJ1-5, with 7 bases matching TRBD1. J lost 15 bases, V lost 2 bases, and 13 bases had no gene match. The germline gives CDR1 MNHEY, CDR2 SVGEGT. The CDR3 covers 14 residues. The CDR3 reads CASSYVGQAPGRHF. In nucleotides, the CDR3 is TGTGCCAGCAGTTACGTAGGACAGGCCCCAGGGAGGCATTTT.

This clonotype occurred a few times. The chain couples TRBV18 to TRBJ1-6, with 7 bases matching TRBD1. The V and J ends lost 3 bases and 7 bases, in that order; junction bases with no gene match: 6. CDR1 is KGHSH and CDR2 is LQKENI in the germline V gene. This CDR3 spans 15 amino acids. CDR3 bases: TGTGCCAGCTCACCGGTCCCAGGGGGGAATTCACCCCTCCACTTT. Protein product: CASSPVPGGNSPLHF. The full variable domain, in which reference TRBV18 and TRBJ1-6 provide the parts outside the CDR3, is NAGVMQNPRHLVRRRGQEARLRCSPMKGHSHVYWYRQLPEEGLKFMVYLQKENIIDESGMPKERFSAEFPKEGPSILRIQQVVRGDSAAYFCASSPVPGGNSPLHFGNGTRLTVT.

This clonotype was recorded a few times. This rearrangement joins TRBV20-1 to TRBJ2-2, with TRBD2 matching over 7 bases. CDR1 and CDR2 from the germline V gene are DFQATT and SNEGSKA (reference sequence). Unmatched junction bases numbered 15, after V lost 3 bases and J lost 5 bases. CDR3 length: 17 amino acids. CDR3 protein: CSARDPPGLDSTGELFF. Here the CDR3 DNA reads TGCAGTGCTAGGGACCCACCTGGACTAGATTCTACCGGGGAGCTGTTTTTT.

The sample holds many counts of this clonotype. The chain joins TRBV11-2 to TRBJ2-7; 8 bases align to TRBD2. CDR3 length equals 18 residues. Unmatched junction bases numbered 11, after V lost 1 base and J lost 0 bases. From germline, CDR1 is SGHAT and CDR2 FQNNGV. The CDR3 sequence: CASSLGGRASGSSYEQYF. The CDR3 DNA reads TGTGCCAGCAGCTTAGGGGGACGCGCTAGCGGGTCCTCCTACGAGCAGTACTTC.

The sample holds one count of this clonotype. A much larger clone lies one base from this, so it may be a read error. The V call is TRBV30, the J call TRBJ2-7; TRBD1 matches 7 bases. The germline gives CDR1 GTSNPN, CDR2 SVGIG (reference sequence). J lost 3 bases, V lost 4 bases, and 3 bases had no gene match. The CDR3 is made up of 12 amino acids. CDR3 bases: TGTGCCTGGACGACAGGGTGCTACGAGCAGTACTTC. Residues: CAWTTGCYEQYF. The whole variable domain, filled in from reference TRBV30 and TRBJ2-7, reads SQTIHQWPATLVQPVGSPLSLECTVEGTSNPNLYWYRQAAGRGLQLLFYSVGIGQISSEVPQNLSASRPQDRQFILSSKKLLLSDSGFYLCAWTTGCYEQYFGPGTRLTVT.